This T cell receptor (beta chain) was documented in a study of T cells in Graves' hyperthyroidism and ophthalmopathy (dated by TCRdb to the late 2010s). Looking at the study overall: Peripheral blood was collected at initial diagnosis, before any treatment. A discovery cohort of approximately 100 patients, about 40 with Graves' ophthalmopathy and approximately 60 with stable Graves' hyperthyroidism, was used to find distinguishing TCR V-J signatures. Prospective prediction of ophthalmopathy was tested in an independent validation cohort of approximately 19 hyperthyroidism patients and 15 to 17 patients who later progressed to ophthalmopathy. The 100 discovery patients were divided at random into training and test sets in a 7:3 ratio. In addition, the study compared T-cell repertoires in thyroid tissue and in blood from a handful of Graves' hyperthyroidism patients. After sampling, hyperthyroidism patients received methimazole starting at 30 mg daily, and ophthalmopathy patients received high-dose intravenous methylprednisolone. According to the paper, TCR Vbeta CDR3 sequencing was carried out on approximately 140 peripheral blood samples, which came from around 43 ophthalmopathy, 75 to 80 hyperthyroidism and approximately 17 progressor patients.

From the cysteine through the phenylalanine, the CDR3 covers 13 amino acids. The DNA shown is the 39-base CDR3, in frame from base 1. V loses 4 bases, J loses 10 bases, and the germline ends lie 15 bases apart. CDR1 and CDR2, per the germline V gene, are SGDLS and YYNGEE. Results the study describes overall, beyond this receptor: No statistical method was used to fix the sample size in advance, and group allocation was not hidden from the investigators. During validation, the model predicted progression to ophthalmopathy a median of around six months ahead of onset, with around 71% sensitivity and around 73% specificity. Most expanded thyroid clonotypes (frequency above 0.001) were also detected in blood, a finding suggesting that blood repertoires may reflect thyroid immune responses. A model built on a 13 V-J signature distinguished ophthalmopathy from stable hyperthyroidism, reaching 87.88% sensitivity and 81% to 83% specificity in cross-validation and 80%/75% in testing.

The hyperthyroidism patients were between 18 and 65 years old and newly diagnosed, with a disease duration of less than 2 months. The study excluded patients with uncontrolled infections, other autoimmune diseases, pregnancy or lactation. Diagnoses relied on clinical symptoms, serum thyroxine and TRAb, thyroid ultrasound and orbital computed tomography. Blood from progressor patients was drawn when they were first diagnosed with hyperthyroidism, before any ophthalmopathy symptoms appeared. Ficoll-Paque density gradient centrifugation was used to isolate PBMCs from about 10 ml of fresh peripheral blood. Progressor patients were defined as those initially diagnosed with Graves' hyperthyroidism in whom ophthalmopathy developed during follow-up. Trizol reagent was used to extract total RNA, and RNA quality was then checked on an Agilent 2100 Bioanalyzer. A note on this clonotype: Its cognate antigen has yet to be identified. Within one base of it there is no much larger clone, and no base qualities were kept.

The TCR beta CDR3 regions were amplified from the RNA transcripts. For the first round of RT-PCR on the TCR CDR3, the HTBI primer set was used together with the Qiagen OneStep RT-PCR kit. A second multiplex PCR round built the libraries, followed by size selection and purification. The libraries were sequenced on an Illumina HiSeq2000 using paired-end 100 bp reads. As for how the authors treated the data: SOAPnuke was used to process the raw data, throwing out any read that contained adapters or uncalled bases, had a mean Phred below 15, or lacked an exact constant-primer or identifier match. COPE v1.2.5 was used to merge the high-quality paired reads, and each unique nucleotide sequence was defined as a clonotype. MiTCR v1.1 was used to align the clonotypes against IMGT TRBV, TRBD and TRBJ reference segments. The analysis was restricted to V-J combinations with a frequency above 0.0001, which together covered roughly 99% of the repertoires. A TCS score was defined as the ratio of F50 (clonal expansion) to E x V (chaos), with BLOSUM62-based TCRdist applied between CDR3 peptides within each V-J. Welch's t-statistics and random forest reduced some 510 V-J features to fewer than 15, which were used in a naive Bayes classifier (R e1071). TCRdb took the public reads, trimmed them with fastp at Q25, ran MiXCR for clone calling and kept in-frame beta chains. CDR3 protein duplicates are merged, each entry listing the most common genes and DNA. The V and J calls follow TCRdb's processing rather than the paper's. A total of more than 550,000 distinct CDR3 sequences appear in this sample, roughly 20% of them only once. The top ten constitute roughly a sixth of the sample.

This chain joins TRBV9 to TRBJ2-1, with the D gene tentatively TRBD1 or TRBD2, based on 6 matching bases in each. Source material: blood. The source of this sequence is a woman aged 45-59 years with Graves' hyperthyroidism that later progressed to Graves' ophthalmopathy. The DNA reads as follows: TGTGCCAGCAGCCCACTGGGGGGACACGAGCAGTTCTTC. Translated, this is CASSPLGGHEQFF.